This TCR beta chain was recovered during a study of patients and donors after allogeneic stem cell transplantation. TCRdb fed the RT-PCR reads into MiXCR, producing one record per CDR3 protein. Here the sample spans roughly 880,000 distinct CDR3 sequences, approximately 19% being singletons. Per the germline V gene, CDR1 is KGHSH and CDR2 is LQKENI. CDR3 length: 14 amino acids. In its sample, this clonotype was seen many times. Compared with germline, one end of the junction differs, possibly owing to a read error. The source is a human donor who was either an allogeneic HSCT recipient or a stem cell or donor lymphocyte infusion donor (not recorded which). It is not recorded whose cells these are; they may come from a transplant donor. The sample consisted of blood, either unsorted or a sorted T cell fraction (not recorded which). The chain is built from TRBV18 and TRBJ2-7, with 8 bases matching TRBD1. The CDR3 reads CASSPGTGIYEQYF. The CDR3 nucleotides read TGCGCCAGCTCCCCTGGGACAGGAATCTACGAGCAGTACTTC. The variable domain in full, with the rest retrieved from reference TRBV18 and TRBJ2-7, is NAGVMQNPRHLVRRRGQEARLRCSPMKGHSHVYWYRQLPEEGLKFMVYLQKENIIDESGMPKERFSAEFPKEGPSILRIQQVVRGDSAAYFCASSPGTGIYEQYFGPGTRLTVT.